A selection of T cell receptor beta chains follows, all from one sample in a study of graft-versus-host responses after intestinal transplantation. Method: immunoSEQ multiplex PCR; TCRdb's copy keeps in-frame clones and lacks some. Here the sample spans fewer than 30,000 clones, 70% to 90% being singletons. This specimen consisted of PBMCs, obtained around 62 weeks after intestinal transplantation. These receptors came from a human patient who received an intestinal transplant, so some T cells may come from the graft donor. Both conserved end residues are part of each CDR3. Each record gives: V gene, J gene, clone size, D gene, CDR3 protein, CDR3 DNA. D genes are given only for firm matches. Only some rows state a clone size, as once, few, many or a class for expanded clones.

>TRBV18|TRBJ2-7|.|TRBD1
CASSLGQGAYEQYF
TGTGCCAGCTCACTGGGACAGGGGGCCTACGAGCAGTACTTC
>TRBV6-5|TRBJ2-7|.|TRBD1
CASGLQGAYYEQYF
TGTGCCAGCGGATTACAGGGGGCATACTACGAGCAGTACTTC
>TRBV7-8|TRBJ2-1|.|TRBD1
CASSLSAGTGFYNEQFF
TGTGCCAGCAGCTTATCTGCCGGGACAGGTTTCTACAATGAGCAGTTCTTC
>TRBV5-1|TRBJ2-2|once|.
CASSAGTDNTGELFF
TGCGCCAGCAGTGCGGGCACGGATAACACCGGGGAGCTGTTTTTT
>TRBV4-3|TRBJ1-1|.|.
CASSQEAALNTEAFF
TGCGCCAGCAGCCAAGAGGCGGCCTTGAACACTGAAGCTTTCTTT
>TRBV2|TRBJ1-2|.|.
CASREPSGGYTF
TGTGCCAGCAGGGAACCTTCCGGGGGCTACACCTTC
>TRBV6-1|TRBJ1-3|.|.
CASSDRVGNTIYF
TGTGCCAGCAGTGACAGGGTTGGAAACACCATATATTTT
>TRBV27|TRBJ2-7|.|.
CASSLVRGRQYF
TGTGCCAGCAGTTTAGTCAGGGGTCGGCAGTACTTC
>TRBV5-1|TRBJ2-6|once|.
CASSPPRVGTSSGANVLTF
TGCGCCAGCAGCCCCCCCCGAGTCGGTACGAGCTCTGGGGCCAACGTCCTGACTTTC
>TRBV5-1|TRBJ2-7|.|.
CASSLAGWNEQYF
TGCGCCAGCAGCTTGGCAGGGTGGAACGAGCAGTACTTC
>TRBV7-2|TRBJ1-3|once|TRBD1
CASSLVTGNTIYF
TGTGCCAGCAGCTTAGTGACAGGGAACACCATATATTTT
>TRBV6-6|TRBJ2-7|.|.
CASSYGTPTVSEQYF
TGTGCCAGCAGTTACGGGACGCCCACGGTGAGCGAGCAGTACTTC
>TRBV19|TRBJ2-5|.|.
CASSIYAGQETQYF
TGTGCCAGTAGTATTTATGCGGGGCAAGAGACCCAGTACTTC
>TRBV4-1|TRBJ2-5|.|TRBD2
CASSQYSGRETQYF
TGCGCCAGCAGCCAGTATAGCGGGAGAGAGACCCAGTACTTC
>TRBV15|TRBJ2-5|.|TRBD2
CATSRQRGGFQRETQYF
TGCGCCACCAGCAGACAACGGGGGGGGTTCCAACGAGAGACCCAGTACTTC
>TRBV6-1|TRBJ1-2|.|.
CASSESTLGNYGYTF
TGTGCCAGCAGTGAGTCTACCTTGGGGAACTATGGCTACACCTTC
>TRBV6-5|TRBJ2-4|.|.
CASSETGNIQYF
TGTGCCAGCAGTGAAACGGGAAACATTCAGTACTTC
>TRBV29-1|TRBJ2-1|.|TRBD2
CSARDYYNEQFF
TGCAGCGCCCGGGACTACTACAATGAGCAGTTCTTC
>TRBV11-2|TRBJ2-7|.|.
CASSSLQSSYEQYF
TGTGCCAGCAGCTCCTTACAGAGCTCCTACGAGCAGTACTTC
>TRBV5-4|TRBJ1-2|.|TRBD1
CASSPPDRVRGGYTF
TGTGCCAGCAGCCCTCCTGACAGGGTAAGAGGAGGCTACACCTTC
>TRBV5-5|TRBJ1-4|.|.
CASSLAQNEKLFF
TGTGCCAGCAGCTTGGCCCAGAATGAAAAACTGTTTTTT
>TRBV7-9|TRBJ2-3|.|.
CASSSGRGTDTQYF
TGTGCCAGCAGCTCCGGTAGGGGCACAGATACGCAGTATTTT
>TRBV5-4|TRBJ1-6|.|TRBD1
CASSLAAGGNSPLHF
TGTGCCAGCAGCTTGGCGGCAGGGGGTAATTCACCCCTCCACTTT
>TRBV9|TRBJ1-1|.|.
CASSAYSRNTEAFF
TGTGCCAGCAGCGCCTACAGTAGGAACACTGAAGCTTTCTTT
>TRBV14|TRBJ2-7|.|.
CASSSRTETYEQYF
TGTGCCAGCAGCAGTCGGACTGAGACCTACGAGCAGTACTTC
>TRBV28|TRBJ1-1|.|.
CASSLKGWGELSTEAFF
TGTGCCAGCAGTTTAAAGGGTTGGGGGGAATTGTCTACTGAAGCTTTCTTT
>TRBV7-9|TRBJ2-2|.|TRBD2
CASSEGLAGGLTGELFF
TGTGCCAGCAGCGAGGGACTAGCGGGAGGGCTCACCGGGGAGCTGTTTTTT
>TRBV27|TRBJ1-2|.|.
CASSSGYRFDGYTF
TGTGCCAGCAGTTCAGGTTACCGGTTTGATGGCTACACCTTC
>TRBV6-6|TRBJ2-7|.|TRBD2
CASSYSLGLAAYEQYF
TGTGCCAGCAGTTACTCTCTGGGACTAGCGGCCTACGAGCAGTACTTC
>TRBV7-9|TRBJ2-6|.|.
CASSSVERPGANVLTF
TGTGCCAGCAGCTCCGTAGAACGTCCTGGGGCCAACGTCCTGACTTTC
>TRBV6-1|TRBJ1-6|.|TRBD1
CASGERTGDNSPLHF
TGTGCCAGCGGGGAAAGGACAGGGGATAATTCACCCCTCCACTTT
>TRBV5-4|TRBJ2-7|.|.
CASSLRMGGDEQYF
TGTGCCAGCAGCTTGAGGATGGGCGGGGACGAGCAGTACTTC
>TRBV10-2|TRBJ1-1|.|.
CASSAPNTEAFF
TGCGCCAGCAGTGCCCCGAACACTGAAGCTTTCTTT
>TRBV7-9|TRBJ2-1|.|TRBD2
CASSPSGSSYNEQFF
TGTGCCAGCAGCCCTAGCGGGAGCTCCTACAATGAGCAGTTCTTC
>TRBV5-1|TRBJ2-7|.|TRBD2
CASSPNSSGRSREQYF
TGCGCCAGCAGCCCGAACTCTAGCGGGAGATCTCGAGAGCAGTACTTC
>TRBV21-1|TRBJ1-2|.|.
CASSGRRGRTGYTF
TGTGCCAGCAGCGGGAGGCGGGGTAGAACTGGCTACACCTTC
>TRBV7-3|TRBJ2-3|once|.
CASSRWAADTQYF
TGTGCCAGCAGCCGATGGGCGGCCGATACGCAGTATTTT
>TRBV5-8|TRBJ1-5|.|.
CASSLWDQPQHF
TGTGCCAGCAGCTTGTGGGACCAGCCCCAGCATTTT
>TRBV7-9|TRBJ2-2|once|.
CASISKPGTLNTGELFF
TGTGCCAGCATCTCTAAACCGGGGACACTGAACACCGGGGAGCTGTTTTTT
>TRBV9|TRBJ2-1|.|TRBD2
CASTGTSGNNEQFF
TGTGCCAGCACGGGGACTAGCGGAAATAATGAGCAGTTCTTC
>TRBV2|TRBJ1-5|.|.
CASSVGLYSNQPQHF
TGTGCCAGCAGTGTGGGCCTCTATAGCAATCAGCCCCAGCATTTT
>TRBV5-6|TRBJ1-1|.|.
CASSLDRNTEAFF
TGTGCCAGCAGCTTGGACAGGAACACTGAAGCTTTCTTT
>TRBV28|TRBJ1-1|.|.
CASAERRGGYMNTEAFF
TGTGCCAGCGCCGAAAGGCGGGGAGGCTACATGAACACTGAAGCTTTCTTT
>TRBV7-2|TRBJ2-5|.|TRBD2
CASSTGLAGGPGVETQYF
TGTGCCAGCAGCACGGGACTAGCGGGAGGGCCGGGGGTGGAGACCCAGTACTTC
>TRBV15|TRBJ1-2|once|.
CATSRYREDGYTF
TGTGCCACCAGCAGGTACAGGGAGGATGGCTACACCTTC
>TRBV30|TRBJ2-7|.|TRBD1
CAWSPGQGGEQYF
TGTGCCTGGAGTCCGGGACAGGGGGGTGAGCAGTACTTC
>TRBV6-5|TRBJ2-3|.|.
CASSYRLSTDTQYF
TGTGCCAGCAGTTATCGACTATCCACAGATACGCAGTATTTT
>TRBV5-1|TRBJ2-5|.|.
CASSYPFWPIGDPSGETQYF
TGCGCCAGCAGCTACCCTTTCTGGCCGATAGGGGACCCGTCTGGAGAGACCCAGTACTTC
>TRBV6-1|TRBJ2-7|once|TRBD2
CASSERTSGAYEQYF
TGTGCCAGCAGTGAACGGACTAGCGGTGCCTACGAGCAGTACTTC
>TRBV5-6|TRBJ1-2|.|.
CASSPLAGYGYTF
TGTGCCAGCAGCCCTCTTGCGGGATATGGCTACACCTTC
>TRBV19|TRBJ2-1|.|TRBD2
CASSLAGSYNEQFF
TGTGCCAGTTCCCTAGCGGGGTCCTACAATGAGCAGTTCTTC
>TRBV6-6|TRBJ2-1|once|.
CASRMGPSYNEQFF
TGTGCCAGCAGGATGGGACCCAGTTACAATGAGCAGTTCTTC
>TRBV25-1|TRBJ1-4|once|TRBD1
CASSVSTGNEKLFF
TGTGCCAGCAGTGTATCGACAGGGAATGAAAAACTGTTTTTT
>TRBV2|TRBJ1-1|.|TRBD1
CASTPLDRAPLAYEAFF
TGTGCCAGCACCCCCCTCGACAGGGCCCCGTTAGCTTATGAAGCTTTCTTT
>TRBV6-8|TRBJ2-2|.|.
CASSPDPGSTGELFF
TGTGCCAGCAGTCCGGACCCAGGGAGCACCGGGGAGCTGTTTTTT